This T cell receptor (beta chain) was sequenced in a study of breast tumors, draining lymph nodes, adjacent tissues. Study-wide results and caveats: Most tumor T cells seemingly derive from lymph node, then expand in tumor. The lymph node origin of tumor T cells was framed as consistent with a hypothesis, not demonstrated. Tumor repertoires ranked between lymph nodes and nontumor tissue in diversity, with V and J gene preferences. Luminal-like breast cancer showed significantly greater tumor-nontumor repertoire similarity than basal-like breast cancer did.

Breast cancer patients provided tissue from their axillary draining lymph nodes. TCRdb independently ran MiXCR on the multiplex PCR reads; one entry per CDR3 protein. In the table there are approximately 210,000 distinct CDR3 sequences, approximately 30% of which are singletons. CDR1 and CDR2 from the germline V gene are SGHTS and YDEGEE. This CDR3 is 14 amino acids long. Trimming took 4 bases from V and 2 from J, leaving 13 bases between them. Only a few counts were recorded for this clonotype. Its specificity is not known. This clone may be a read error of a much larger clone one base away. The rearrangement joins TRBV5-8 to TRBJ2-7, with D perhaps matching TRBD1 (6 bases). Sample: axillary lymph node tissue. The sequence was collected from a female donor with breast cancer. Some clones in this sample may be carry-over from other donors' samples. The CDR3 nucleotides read TGTGCCAGCAGCATAAGACAGGCTACCTACGAGCAGTACTTC. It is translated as CASSIRQATYEQYF.